Each of the 30 T cell receptor beta chains below was sequenced from the same sample in a study of T cells expressing NK-cell markers (TCRdb year 2020). The library came from 5' RACE. Sequenced using an Illumina HiSeq 2000. The reads went through TCRdb reprocessing, and each CDR3 protein sequence gets one entry with no DNA. For this sample, the table gives hundreds of thousands of distinct CDR3 sequences. Clones ranked in the top ten supply approximately 7% of the sample. The specimen was blood T cells: a sorted CD56 or NKG2C T cell subset, CD4+ or CD8+ T cells, or bulk PBMC T cells (not recorded which). The receptors stem from a woman between 18 and 70 years old in good health.

The CDR3 reads CASSPEGGDNEQFF. V usage is TRBV3-1 and J usage is TRBJ2-1; the D call from TCRdb, TRBD1, cannot be confirmed without DNA. This CDR3 region has 14 residues. CDR1 is LGHDT, CDR2 YNNKEL, per germline (reference sequence).

V usage is TRBV7-3 and J usage is TRBJ2-5; without DNA, the TCRdb call of TRBD1 cannot be checked. There are 14 residues in the CDR3. Germline CDR1 and CDR2: SGHTA and FQGTGA. CDR3 residues: CASSSDGGLETQYF.

The J gene is TRBJ2-7, the V gene TRBV5-1; TCRdb gives TRBD1 as the D gene, but with no DNA this cannot be confirmed. The CDR3 consists of 15 residues. The germline CDR1 and CDR2 sequences are SGHRS and YFSETQ. CDR3 loop: CASSLGPGQPYEQYF.

The chain carries TRBV12-3 or TRBV12-4 and TRBJ1-2; TCRdb indicates TRBD1, and absent DNA this call remains unverified. This CDR3 is built from 13 residues. The CDR3 spells CASSLARGYGYTF.

The gene calls are TRBV27 and TRBJ1-2. This CDR3 contains 14 residues. Germline loops: CDR1 MNHEY, CDR2 SMNVEV (reference sequence). CDR3 amino acids: CASGFLSRYNGYTF.

CDR3 amino acids: CAISEGSPSTDTQYF. This chain connects TRBV10-3 to TRBJ2-3; TCRdb returns TRBD1, unconfirmable since there is no DNA. Germline-derived CDR1 and CDR2 are ENHRY and SYGVKD. CDR3 length: 15 amino acids.

The genes are TRBV4-3 and TRBJ1-6; TCRdb gives TRBD1 as the D gene, but with no DNA this cannot be confirmed. This CDR3 comprises 15 residues. Germline V gene sequence: CDR1 LGHNA, CDR2 YSLEER. This CDR3 reads CASSQDSRGESPLHF.

The chain links TRBV12-3 or TRBV12-4 to TRBJ1-3. The CDR3 is 14 amino acids. The CDR3 sequence is CASSLLERGNTIYF.

The rearrangement joins TRBV28 to TRBJ2-3; the D call of TRBD1 rests on TCRdb alone, since no DNA is present to check it. Germline V CDR1 and CDR2: MDHEN, SYDVKM. The CDR3 runs to 16 residues. CDR3 residues: CASSPLFRENQDTQYF.

J is TRBJ2-3 and V is TRBV20-1. This CDR3 has 15 amino acids. The V gene's germline CDR1 is DFQATT and CDR2 SNEGSKA (reference sequence). This CDR3 reads CSANERRRSTDTQYF.

The V gene is TRBV21-1, the J gene TRBJ2-7; as DNA is missing, the TRBD1 call by TCRdb cannot be tested. TRBV21-1 is reported as a pseudogene. The CDR3 loop spans 14 amino acids. The CDR3 loop is CATNLDSRMNEQYF.

The V call is TRBV27, the J call TRBJ1-5. Germline CDR1 MNHEY, CDR2 SMNVEV (reference sequence). The CDR3 runs to 14 residues. CDR3 loop: CASREMRAQQPQHF.

The chain recombines TRBV20-1 with TRBJ2-1; TCRdb names TRBD1, which stays unverified in the absence of DNA. Germline V gene data show CDR1 as DFQATT and CDR2 as SNEGSKA (reference sequence). This CDR3 spans 12 amino acids. The CDR3 here is CSVPDRTQEQFF.

This chain's CDR3 is CASSQAARGGSYNEQFF. V usage is TRBV4-3 and J usage is TRBJ2-1; the D call of TRBD1 rests on TCRdb alone, since no DNA is present to check it. CDR1 is LGHNA and CDR2 is YSLEER in the germline V gene. This CDR3 comprises 17 residues.

The chain links TRBV5-1 to TRBJ2-2; TCRdb's D call, TRBD1, is unchecked because there is no DNA. CDR3 length: 19 amino acids. The V gene's germline CDR1 is SGHRS and CDR2 YFSETQ. CDR3: CASSLALRTGGVTGGELFF.

The chain couples TRBV29-1 to TRBJ2-1; absent DNA, TCRdb's TRBD2 call cannot be checked. This CDR3 contains 12 residues. Germline assignment: CDR1 SQVTM and CDR2 ANQGSEA. The CDR3 sequence: CSAGPIGNEQFF.

The rearrangement joins TRBV27 to TRBJ2-7; TCRdb's D call of TRBD1 is untestable without DNA. The germline gives CDR1 MNHEY, CDR2 SMNVEV (reference sequence). The CDR3 extends over 15 amino acids. The CDR3 loop is CASSLRGPHSYEQYF.

J is TRBJ2-2 and V is TRBV7-2; TCRdb outputs TRBD2, but without DNA this stays unchecked. Germline loops: CDR1 SGHTA, CDR2 FQGNSA. This CDR3 region has 15 residues. The CDR3 sequence is CASSLNLAGAGELFF.

The chain uses TRBV12-3 or TRBV12-4 and TRBJ1-2. CDR3 length: 13 residues. The CDR3 region is CASSLLGYYGYTF.

V and J are TRBV7-6 and TRBJ2-1; TCRdb picks TRBD2, but there is no DNA to check that call. The germline CDR1 and CDR2 sequences are SGHVS and FNYEAQ. CDR3 length: 16 residues. CDR3 loop: CASSLSTSGRKDEQFF.

The chain employs TRBV11-3 and TRBJ2-1. Germline V gives CDR1 SGHNT, CDR2 YENEEA. CDR3 length: 14 residues. The CDR3 is CASSFRAFDNEQFF.

The chain has TRBV9 and TRBJ2-5; TCRdb selects TRBD1, and the lack of DNA leaves this call unchecked. From germline, CDR1 is SGDLS and CDR2 YYNGEE. This CDR3 comprises 14 residues. CDR3 amino acids: CASSDDGTGETQYF.

The chain carries TRBV20-1 and TRBJ1-2. Germline CDR1 DFQATT, CDR2 SNEGSKA (reference sequence). This CDR3 contains 12 residues. CDR3 amino acids: CSAREPLYGYTF.

The V and J genes are TRBV5-6 and TRBJ2-3. Germline V gene lookup returns CDR1 SGHDT and CDR2 YYEEEE. This CDR3 spans 16 amino acids. The CDR3 protein is CASSLITGLSTDTQYF.

The chain has TRBV29-1 and TRBJ2-5. In germline, CDR1 is SQVTM, CDR2 ANQGSEA. The CDR3 consists of 11 residues. CDR3 protein: CSVEETETQYF.

V and J are TRBV18 and TRBJ2-1; TCRdb picks TRBD1, but there is no DNA to check that call. This CDR3 is built from 15 residues. The germline gives CDR1 KGHSH, CDR2 LQKENI. This CDR3 reads CASSPGQGKRNEQFF.

This chain connects TRBV29-1 to TRBJ2-1; TCRdb outputs TRBD2, but without DNA this stays unchecked. The germline CDR1 and CDR2 sequences are SQVTM and ANQGSEA. This CDR3 is built from 14 residues. This CDR3 is CSVRTSGARNEQFF.

This sequence joins TRBV19 and TRBJ2-3. CDR3 size: 14 residues. Germline V gene data show CDR1 as LNHDA and CDR2 as SQIVND (reference sequence). CDR3 protein: CASSSTPGTDTQYF.

The V gene is TRBV14, the J gene TRBJ1-2; TCRdb selects TRBD1, and the lack of DNA leaves this call unchecked. Germline loops: CDR1 SGHDN, CDR2 FVKESK. CDR3 length: 15 amino acids. CDR3: CASSQTVDSLYGYTF. The full variable domain, with the rest looked up from reference TRBV14 and TRBJ1-2, is EAGVTQFPSHSVIEKGQTVTLRCDPISGHDNLYWYRRVMGKEIKFLLHFVKESKQDESGMPNNRFLAERTGGTYSTLKVQPAELEDSGVYFCASSQTVDSLYGYTFGSGTRLTVV.

The J gene is TRBJ2-7, the V gene TRBV12-3 or TRBV12-4; TCRdb calls TRBD2, which cannot be checked without DNA. This CDR3 comprises 14 residues. The CDR3 reads CASSFVAGLYEQYF.